The rows below give T cell receptor beta chains drawn from one sample of a study of radiation and T cells in renal cell carcinoma. The assay was immunoSEQ multiplex PCR, and TCRdb's table has in-frame clones only and misses some. There are about 47,000 clones in the sample; 75% to 85% occur only once, and around 30% lies in the top ten. Sequencing was performed on blood, taken from a patient whose treatment included radiotherapy and nephrectomy. Every receptor here comes from a woman in her 70s with renal cell carcinoma. Each CDR3 is given with its conserved first and last residue. A D gene is named only where the DNA matches it firmly. The size field is filled for only some rows; it gives once, few, many or a size class.

v_gene,d_gene,abundance,j_gene,CDR3aa,CDR3nt
TRBV27,TRBD1,.,TRBJ1-1,CASSSSGTGDTEAFF,TGTGCCAGCAGTTCATCCGGGACAGGGGACACTGAAGCTTTCTTT
TRBV5-1,TRBD2,.,TRBJ2-5,CASSLGLAVGETQYF,TGCGCCAGCAGCTTAGGACTAGCGGTGGGAGAGACCCAGTACTTC
TRBV7-2,TRBD2,.,TRBJ2-5,CASLPSGSIAETQYF,TGTGCCAGCCTACCTAGCGGGAGTATCGCCGAGACCCAGTACTTC
TRBV15,.,.,TRBJ1-5,CATSRGGGSAGQPQHF,TGTGCCACCAGCCGAGGGGGGGGATCAGCTGGTCAGCCCCAGCATTTT
TRBV7-9,.,.,TRBJ1-2,CASSLRQAPNYGYTF,TGTGCCAGCAGTCTTAGACAGGCACCCAACTATGGCTACACCTTC
TRBV10-3,TRBD2,.,TRBJ2-7,CAISEGLAEAYEQYF,TGTGCCATCAGTGAAGGGCTAGCGGAAGCCTACGAGCAGTACTTC
TRBV6-5,.,once,TRBJ1-2,CASSYSAGGDGYTF,TGTGCCAGCAGTTACTCGGCGGGGGGCGATGGCTACACCTTC
TRBV19,TRBD2,.,TRBJ2-1,CASSRPRLAGSYNEQFF,TGTGCCAGTAGTCGCCCCCGACTAGCGGGCTCCTACAATGAGCAGTTCTTC
TRBV28,.,.,TRBJ1-1,CASMSWGGEWTEAFF,TGTGCCAGCATGTCGTGGGGGGGTGAATGGACTGAAGCTTTCTTT
TRBV18,.,.,TRBJ2-6,CASSPRQVSGANVLTF,TGTGCCAGCTCGCCCCGACAGGTCTCTGGGGCCAACGTCCTGACTTTC
TRBV5-6,.,once,TRBJ2-3,CASSLLGADTQYF,TGTGCCAGCAGCTTGCTTGGGGCAGATACGCAGTATTTT
TRBV27,.,few,TRBJ1-2,CASSLSFPPYGYTF,TGTGCCAGCAGTTTATCTTTTCCCCCTTATGGCTACACCTTC
TRBV9,TRBD2,once,TRBJ2-5,CASSAPGTNQETQYF,TGTGCCAGCAGCGCCCCCGGGACTAACCAAGAGACCCAGTACTTC
TRBV5-1,.,.,TRBJ2-7,CASSLPGTYEQYF,TGCGCCAGCAGCTTGCCAGGGACCTACGAGCAGTACTTC
TRBV6-5,.,.,TRBJ2-5,CASSYSQGWETQYF,TGTGCCAGCAGTTACTCGCAGGGGTGGGAGACCCAGTACTTC
TRBV6-6,.,.,TRBJ1-4,CASSYRQGRLPKLFF,TGTGCCAGCAGTTACCGCCAGGGTAGACTCCCAAAACTGTTTTTT
TRBV4-1,.,.,TRBJ1-1,CATLGRGTEAFF,TGCGCTACATTGGGGCGAGGAACTGAAGCTTTCTTT
TRBV6-5,TRBD1,.,TRBJ2-2,CASYTGGLNTGELFF,TGTGCCAGCTATACAGGGGGCCTCAACACCGGGGAGCTGTTTTTT
TRBV9,.,.,TRBJ2-6,CASSPHIAGANVLTF,TGTGCCAGCAGCCCTCACATAGCTGGGGCCAACGTCCTGACTTTC
TRBV15,TRBD2,.,TRBJ2-5,CATSREGGRKTQYF,TGTGCCACCAGCAGAGAGGGGGGGAGGAAGACCCAGTACTTC
TRBV5-6,TRBD1,.,TRBJ1-4,CASSLRTGGHEKLFF,TGTGCCAGCAGCTTGCGGACAGGGGGACATGAAAAACTGTTTTTT
TRBV5-8,.,.,TRBJ2-1,CASSLLGRQDNEQFF,TGTGCCAGCAGCTTGCTGGGACGGCAGGATAATGAGCAGTTCTTC
TRBV7-6,TRBD1,once,TRBJ2-1,CASGKTGEVDNEQFF,TGTGCCAGCGGAAAGACAGGGGAGGTAGACAATGAGCAGTTCTTC
TRBV20-1,.,.,TRBJ1-2,CSARVGSGYTF,TGCAGTGCTCGGGTGGGCTCTGGCTACACCTTC